Each of the 27 T cell receptor beta chains below was sequenced from the same sample in a study of blood T cell repertoires in COVID-19 (dated by TCRdb to 2020 to 2021). The method behind the library was the immunoSEQ multiplex PCR assay. TCRdb's version of the immuneACCESS table is confined to in-frame rearrangements and falls short of the full clone set. An unresolved V gene accounts for under half of the shortfall where checked; the remainder is of unknown origin. The sample table records about 290,000 clones; about 85% of these occur just once. Around 4.5% of the sample is in the top ten clones. The sequenced sample was peripheral blood. The receptors stem from a woman in her fifties or sixties with active or convalescent COVID-19.

The chain uses TRBV19 and TRBJ1-1, with 7 bases that match TRBD1. This CDR3 contains 13 residues. Looked up from germline, CDR1 is LNHDA and CDR2 is SQIVND (reference sequence). V was pared by 5 bases and J by 1 base, with 1 base of the junction left unmatched. Written as DNA, the CDR3 is TGTGCCAGTAGTTGGGACAGGAACACTGAAGCTTTCTTT. The encoded protein is CASSWDRNTEAFF.

The chain links TRBV4-2 to TRBJ2-7; the match to TRBD2 covers 11 bases. CDR1 is LGHNA, CDR2 YNFKEQ, per germline. The length of the CDR3 is 16 residues. With 5 bases clipped from V and 6 bases from J, the junction kept 12 bases outside the gene matches. CDR3 DNA sequence: TGTGCCAGCAGCACTTCAATTACTAGCGGGAGAGGCGAGCAGTACTTC. This codes for CASSTSITSGRGEQYF.

This clone showed up just a few times. V gene TRBV3-1 (or the pseudogene TRBV3-2) combines with J gene TRBJ1-2; 10 nucleotides match TRBD1. Unmatched junction bases numbered 9, after V lost 4 bases and J lost 1 base. Germline values: CDR1 LGHDT, CDR2 YNNKEL (reference sequence). The CDR3 extends over 17 amino acids. The CDR3 reads CASSPRDRGMVNYGYTF. The CDR3 coding sequence is TGTGCCAGCAGCCCGCGGGACAGGGGTATGGTTAACTATGGCTACACCTTC.

The chain couples TRBV29-1 to TRBJ2-5, with a tentative D call TRBD2 (6 bases). The CDR3 runs 11 residues. V was clipped by 7 bases and J by 5 bases, with 11 bases between them. The germline V gene encodes CDR1 SQVTM and CDR2 ANQGSEA. The CDR3 region is CSGAGLETQYF. The CDR3 DNA reads as TGCAGCGGAGCGGGTCTCGAGACCCAGTACTTC.

This chain connects TRBV27 to TRBJ2-7; 10 nucleotides line up with TRBD2. V was pared by 4 bases and J by 7 bases, with 10 bases of the junction left unmatched. The CDR3 is 15 residues long. Germline V CDR1 and CDR2: MNHEY, SMNVEV (reference sequence). The CDR3 DNA reads as TGTGCCAGCAGTTCGCACTCTAGCGGGAGTGAGGAGCAGTACTTC. As protein: CASSSHSSGSEEQYF.

V and J are TRBV28 and TRBJ1-1, with 7 positions matching TRBD1. V was clipped by 1 base and J by 6 bases; unmatched bases: 5. Germline V gene lookup returns CDR1 MDHEN and CDR2 SYDVKM. The CDR3 is 14 residues long. The CDR3: CASSLYQGESEAFF. DNA for the CDR3: TGTGCCAGCAGTTTATATCAGGGGGAGTCTGAAGCTTTCTTT.

The V gene is TRBV7-8, the J gene TRBJ1-2; D gene ambiguous. The CDR3 extends over 12 amino acids. The V and J ends lost 5 bases and 8 bases respectively, with 12 bases between them. Germline V gene sequence: CDR1 SGHVS, CDR2 FQNEAQ. CDR3 DNA sequence: TGTGCCAGCAGCCAAAACACCGTCGGCTACACCTTC. Its translation: CASSQNTVGYTF.

The rearrangement links TRBV5-4 to TRBJ2-5; a weak D match, TRBD2 (6 bases). This CDR3 spans 14 amino acids. V shed 0 bases and J shed 5 bases, with 11 bases lying between them. Germline V lookup: CDR1 SGHNT, CDR2 YYREEE (reference sequence). CDR3 sequence reads: CASSLAGSGETQYF. Written as DNA, the CDR3 is TGTGCCAGCAGCTTGGCTGGCAGCGGGGAGACCCAGTACTTC.

This chain links TRBV10-3 with TRBJ2-5, with 7 positions matching TRBD2. The germline V gene encodes CDR1 ENHRY and CDR2 SYGVKD. V shed 6 bases, J shed 5 bases, and the junction held 15 bases outside the gene matches. The length of the CDR3 is 16 residues. The CDR3 DNA reads as TGTGCCATCAGCCGCCTAGACAGAGCCGGGGGGGAGACCCAGTACTTC. Encoded protein: CAISRLDRAGGETQYF.

The chain links TRBV7-2 to TRBJ1-2; a possible D gene is TRBD1 (5 bases). Germline-derived CDR1 and CDR2 are SGHTA and FQGNSA. V lost 5 bases and J 0 bases, leaving 10 bases between the germline ends. The CDR3 is made up of 14 amino acids. The CDR3 reads CASSRGGPNYGYTF. CDR3 DNA: TGTGCCAGCAGCCGCGGGGGACCTAACTATGGCTACACCTTC.

The chain links TRBV20-1 to TRBJ2-7; perhaps TRBD2 as D (5 bases). From germline, CDR1 is DFQATT and CDR2 SNEGSKA (reference sequence). The CDR3 totals 11 residues. V lost 5 bases to trimming and J lost 5 bases, with 10 bases between them. The CDR3 coding sequence is TGCAGTGCTCGTGGAGGCGACGAGCAGTACTTC. It specifies CSARGGDEQYF.

This clone was seen only once. This sequence joins TRBV14 and TRBJ2-5; D is possibly TRBD2 (5 bases). Germline CDR1 and CDR2: SGHDN and FVKESK. The germline V and J ends were trimmed by 5 bases and 7 bases, with 32 bases remaining between them. This CDR3 region has 19 residues. The DNA for the CDR3 is TGTGCCAGCAGCTCTACGTCGGTGACCGCAGGCGGGCAGCGTCCGACCCAGTACTTC. It yields the protein CASSSTSVTAGGQRPTQYF.

The gene calls are TRBV5-6 and TRBJ2-1, with 10 positions matching TRBD2. Germline lookup yields CDR1 SGHDT and CDR2 YYEEEE. There are 15 residues in the CDR3. The J segment lost 8 bases and the V segment lost 5 bases, leaving 10 bases of the junction unmatched. CDR3 amino acids: CASRRAGGPSDEQFF. The DNA of the CDR3 is TGTGCCAGCAGGAGAGCGGGAGGGCCTTCTGATGAGCAGTTCTTC.

The V gene is TRBV12-5, the J gene TRBJ1-4, with 7 bases matching TRBD1. Germline V gene data show CDR1 as LGHNT and CDR2 as FRNRAP. The CDR3 extends over 17 amino acids. The V gene end was trimmed by 2 bases and the J gene end by 0 bases; junction bases not matched to a gene: 6. CDR3 sequence (DNA): TGTGCTAGTGGTTTGTTGGTAGGGGGCACAACTAATGAAAAACTGTTTTTT. Its protein is CASGLLVGGTTNEKLFF.

This clone was recorded once. The chain joins TRBV19 to TRBJ2-7; TRBD1 matches 11 bases. V lost 5 bases and J lost 6; bases outside the gene matches: 9. The CDR3 has 15 amino acids. Germline V gene lookup returns CDR1 LNHDA and CDR2 SQIVND (reference sequence). CDR3 amino acids: CASSARTGGLGEQYF. Here the CDR3 DNA reads TGTGCCAGTAGTGCGAGGACAGGGGGCTTGGGCGAGCAGTACTTC. Drawing the rest from reference TRBV19 and TRBJ2-7, the complete variable domain is DGGITQSPKYLFRKEGQNVTLSCEQNLNHDAMYWYRQDPGQGLRLIYYSQIVNDFQKGDIAEGYSVSREKKESFPLTVTSAQKNPTAFYLCASSARTGGLGEQYFGPGTRLTVT.

V is TRBV2 and J is TRBJ1-1; TRBD1 matches at 8 bases. With 6 bases clipped from V and 8 bases from J, the junction kept 5 bases outside the gene matches. This CDR3 comprises 12 residues. The germline V gene encodes CDR1 SNHLY and CDR2 FYNNEI. The CDR3 bases are TGTGCCAGCAGAGGGACAGGAACCGAAGCTTTCTTT. As protein: CASRGTGTEAFF. Full variable domain (rest looked up from reference TRBV2 and TRBJ1-1): EPEVTQTPSHQVTQMGQEVILRCVPISNHLYFYWYRQILGQKVEFLVSFYNNEISEKSEIFDDQFSVERPDGSNFTLKIRSTKLEDSAMYFCASRGTGTEAFFGQGTRLTVV.

This chain uses TRBV6-4 with TRBJ1-1; D gene ambiguous. This CDR3 has 13 amino acids. Germline V CDR1 and CDR2: MRHNA, SNTAGT. Trimming removed 4 bases at V and 0 bases at J, with 6 bases between. The CDR3, as DNA: TGTGCCAGCAGTGTGGGAGTGAACACTGAAGCTTTCTTT. This translates into CASSVGVNTEAFF.

CDR3 nucleotide sequence: TGTGCCAGCAGCCAACTGGACAGGGTTCCTAATTCACCCCTCCACTTT. It encodes CASSQLDRVPNSPLHF. The chain is built from TRBV5-6 and TRBJ1-6; 8 nucleotides match TRBD1. V gave up 4 bases and J gave up 6 bases; unmatched junction bases: 9. The V gene's germline CDR1 is SGHDT and CDR2 YYEEEE. The CDR3 spans 16 residues.

The J gene is TRBJ1-1, the V gene TRBV19, with D hard to call. Germline CDR1 and CDR2: LNHDA and SQIVND (reference sequence). This CDR3 is 12 amino acids long. The V end lost 8 bases, the J end lost 5 bases, and 12 bases lay between the germline ends. CDR3 nucleotides: TGTGCCAGTTACGGCCCCGGGACTGAAGCTTTCTTT. This sequence encodes CASYGPGTEAFF.

This chain links TRBV7-8 with TRBJ2-1, with D possibly being TRBD1 (6 bases). V shed 4 bases and J shed 2 bases, with 18 bases lying between them. Per the germline V gene, CDR1 is SGHVS and CDR2 is FQNEAQ. The CDR3 covers 17 residues. The CDR3 loop reads CASSYRGKGVAYNEQFF. The CDR3 nucleotides read TGTGCCAGCAGCTACCGGGGCAAGGGGGTTGCCTACAATGAGCAGTTCTTC.

This clone was counted a few times. The chain has TRBV6-5 and TRBJ2-7; 14 nucleotides line up with TRBD2. Germline-derived CDR1 and CDR2 are MNHEY and SVGAGI. The J segment lost 6 bases and the V segment lost 2 bases, leaving 6 bases of the junction unmatched. The CDR3 covers 16 residues. The CDR3 DNA is TGTGCCAGCAGTTACCTCCCGACTAGCGGGAGGGGCGAGCAGTACTTC. This codes for CASSYLPTSGRGEQYF.

This clone was picked up one time. This specimen includes other DNA sequences encoding the same CDR3. V and J are TRBV28 and TRBJ1-2; D unclear. The V gene lost 2 bases and the J gene lost 4 bases, with 8 bases spanning the gap. Germline V CDR1 and CDR2: MDHEN, SYDVKM. This CDR3 is built from 13 residues. CDR3 region: CASSLLAFYGYTF. CDR3 in DNA: TGTGCCAGCAGTTTACTAGCCTTCTATGGCTACACCTTC.

The table lists this clone with a count of one. The chain couples TRBV28 to TRBJ2-3; tentatively, D is TRBD1 (5 bases). CDR1 and CDR2 (germline): MDHEN, SYDVKM. Trimming removed 3 bases at V and 2 bases at J, with 12 bases between. The CDR3 has 15 amino acids. The CDR3 loop is CASSFGQPSTDTQYF. The CDR3 nucleotides are TGTGCCAGCAGTTTCGGACAACCATCCACAGATACGCAGTATTTT.

This clone was seen a single time. The rearrangement uses TRBV25-1 and TRBJ1-2; 10 positions agree with TRBD1. The CDR3 spans 15 residues. V lost 3 bases and J lost 8; bases outside the gene matches: 9. The germline V gene encodes CDR1 MGHDK and CDR2 SYGVNS. The CDR3 here is CASSEPGTGVVGYTF. CDR3 nucleotide sequence: TGTGCCAGCAGTGAGCCCGGGACAGGGGTTGTGGGCTACACCTTC.

The rearrangement links TRBV4-2 to TRBJ2-2; 9 bases line up with TRBD2. Trimming cost V 0 bases and J 1 base; bases outside gene matches: 3. The CDR3 covers 17 residues. CDR1 and CDR2 (germline): LGHNA, YNFKEQ. The CDR3 nucleotides are TGTGCCAGCAGCCAAGAGCCTAGCGGGGTGAACACCGGGGAGCTGTTTTTT. Protein: CASSQEPSGVNTGELFF.

This sequence joins TRBV2 and TRBJ2-3, with 7 nucleotides matching TRBD2. CDR3 size: 16 residues. After removal of 7 bases from V and 1 base from J, the junction contained 11 bases not matched to a gene. Germline V gene lookup returns CDR1 SNHLY and CDR2 FYNNEI. CDR3 residues: CASTQAASGRTDTQYF. CDR3 DNA: TGTGCCAGCACCCAAGCGGCTAGCGGACGCACAGATACGCAGTATTTT.

This chain links TRBV18 with TRBJ1-3, with D possibly being TRBD1 (5 bases). This CDR3 is built from 14 residues. Trimming took off 1 base at V and 5 bases at J, with 9 bases between the two ends. The germline gives CDR1 KGHSH, CDR2 LQKENI. The CDR3 DNA sequence: TGTGCCAGCTCACCACAGGGGTCGAGAAACACCATATATTTT. Translating gives CASSPQGSRNTIYF.